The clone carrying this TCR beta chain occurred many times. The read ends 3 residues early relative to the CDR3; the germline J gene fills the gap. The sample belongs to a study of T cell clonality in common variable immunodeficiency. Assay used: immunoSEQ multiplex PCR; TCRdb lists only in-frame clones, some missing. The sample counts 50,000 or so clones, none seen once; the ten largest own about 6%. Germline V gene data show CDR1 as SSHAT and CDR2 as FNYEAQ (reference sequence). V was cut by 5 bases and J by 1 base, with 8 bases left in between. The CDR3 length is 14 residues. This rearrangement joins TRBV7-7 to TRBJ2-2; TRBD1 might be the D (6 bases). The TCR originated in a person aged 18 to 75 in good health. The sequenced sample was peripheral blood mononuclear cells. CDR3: CASSQQGNTGELFF. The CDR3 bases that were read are TGTGCCAGCAGCCAACAGGGGAACACCGGGGAG.